The source of this TCR beta chain is a study of T cell responses to AZD1222 COVID-19 vaccine. For the study at large: Second doses were pooled across both intervals (about 4 or about 12 weeks).

Trimming took 6 bases from V and 2 from J, leaving 18 bases between them. Looked up from germline, CDR1 is SNHLY and CDR2 is FYNNEI. This CDR3 comprises 16 residues. General study points: Breadth and depth of Spike-specific TCRs rose after two AZD1222 doses.

Clones were sequenced by immunoSEQ multiplex PCR, and TCRdb holds only the in-frame ones, with some missing. The data hold roughly 140,000 clones, with 75% to 90% observed a single time. A word on this clone: What it recognizes is unknown.

The chain recombines TRBV2 with TRBJ2-3; D is unclear. The sequence was collected from an adult in good health. The input for sequencing was peripheral blood, taken on day 0 of AZD1222 vaccination. The CDR3 reads CASRFSEQPVTDTQYF. The CDR3 coding sequence is TGTGCCAGCAGATTTAGTGAGCAGCCCGTCACAGATACGCAGTATTTT.